Listed here are 14 T cell receptor beta chains from one sample, sequenced in a study of cytomegalovirus exposure and HLA in healthy donors. The PCR employed 60 Vbeta primers together with 13 Jbeta primers. TCRdb's copy holds only in-frame clones and misses some; the assay was immunoSEQ multiplex PCR. Here the sample spans tens of thousands of clones, about 70% being singletons. What was sequenced was PBMCs. Every receptor here comes from a woman between 50 and 59 years old in good health and CMV-seropositive.

The DNA for the CDR3 is TGTGCCAGCGCCCCTGTCGACAGTCTGGTAGCTTTCTTT. It yields the protein CASAPVDSLVAFF. This chain links TRBV19 with TRBJ1-1, with D possibly being TRBD1 (5 bases). The CDR3 sequence is 13 residues long. Germline CDR1 is LNHDA and CDR2 is SQIVND (reference sequence). Trimming pared 9 bases from V and 10 bases from J, leaving 21 bases between.

V usage is TRBV6-5 and J usage is TRBJ1-5, with D unresolved. The germline gives CDR1 MNHEY, CDR2 SVGAGI. This CDR3 is 15 amino acids long. The V end lost 0 bases, the J end lost 1 base, and 7 bases lay between the germline ends. The CDR3 nucleotides are TGTGCCAGCAGTTACTCGCCAGGAAGCAATCAGCCCCAGCATTTT. Protein: CASSYSPGSNQPQHF.

J is TRBJ2-7 and V is TRBV18; 7 nucleotides agree with TRBD2. Germline V gene lookup returns CDR1 KGHSH and CDR2 LQKENI. The CDR3 has 13 residues. The trim removed 3 bases at V and 1 base at J, leaving 0 bases unmatched. CDR3 DNA sequence: TGTGCCAGCTCACCGGGGGGGTCCTACGAGCAGTACTTC. This encodes CASSPGGSYEQYF.

V and J are TRBV4-1 and TRBJ1-3, with 7 nucleotides matching TRBD1. This CDR3 is 15 amino acids long. Per the germline V gene, CDR1 is MGHRA and CDR2 is YSYEKL. J was trimmed by 0 bases and V by 1 base; bases with no gene match: 0. CDR3 amino acids: CASSQGDSSGNTIYF. The CDR3 DNA follows: TGCGCCAGCAGCCAAGGGGACAGCTCTGGAAACACCATATATTTT.

V gene TRBV6-1 combines with J gene TRBJ1-1; no firm D call. The length of the CDR3 is 14 residues. Trimming pared 3 bases from V and 0 bases from J, leaving 8 bases between. From germline, CDR1 is MNHNS and CDR2 SASEGT. The CDR3 DNA sequence: TGTGCCAGCAGTGAGCCAACATTGAACACTGAAGCTTTCTTT. Its protein is CASSEPTLNTEAFF.

Here the CDR3 reads CASSFEGQGEMNTEAFF. The CDR3 DNA is TGTGCCAGCAGTTTTGAAGGACAGGGGGAAATGAACACTGAAGCTTTCTTT. The V gene is TRBV2, the J gene TRBJ1-1; TRBD1 aligns across 10 bases. The CDR3 has 17 residues. J gave up 0 bases and V 5 bases, and 9 bases lay outside the gene matches. The germline gives CDR1 SNHLY, CDR2 FYNNEI.

The chain joins TRBV10-3 to TRBJ1-1, with D maybe TRBD1 (5 bases). Looked up from germline, CDR1 is ENHRY and CDR2 is SYGVKD. The CDR3 totals 14 residues. Trimming took off 6 bases at V and 6 bases at J, with 17 bases between the two ends. The CDR3 DNA is TGTGCCATCAGAATGACAGCCACCAACCCTGAAGCTTTCTTT. Amino acid sequence: CAIRMTATNPEAFF.

The chain uses TRBV7-2 and TRBJ2-2; tentatively, D is TRBD2 (5 bases). Germline CDR1 is SGHTA and CDR2 is FQGNSA. The CDR3 runs to 15 residues. Trimming left V 6 bases short and J 1 base short, with 12 bases between. The CDR3 reads CASRPPRGNTGELFF. The CDR3 bases are TGTGCCAGCAGACCCCCCCGGGGGAACACCGGGGAGCTGTTTTTT.

The chain is built from TRBV5-1 and TRBJ1-2, with 9 bases aligning to TRBD1. This CDR3 is 14 amino acids long. CDR1 and CDR2 from the germline V gene are SGHRS and YFSETQ. Trimming removed 2 bases from V and 2 bases from J; junction bases left unmatched: 1. CDR3 in amino acids: CASSLGQGNYGYTF. CDR3 nucleotide sequence: TGCGCCAGCAGCTTAGGACAGGGGAACTATGGCTACACCTTC.

The table lists this clone with a count of one. The chain joins TRBV2 to TRBJ1-5; 7 bases align to TRBD1. Germline CDR1 reads SNHLY; CDR2 reads FYNNEI. With V trimmed by 2 bases and J by 2 bases, 3 bases remained unmatched. CDR3 size: 15 residues. The CDR3 region has the DNA TGTGCCAGCAGTGAATGGGACAGAGGCAATCAGCCCCAGCATTTT. This gives the protein CASSEWDRGNQPQHF.

J is TRBJ1-4 and V is TRBV7-2; 7 bases are shared with TRBD1. Per germline, CDR1 SGHTA and CDR2 FQGNSA. V lost 2 bases and J lost 6; bases outside the gene matches: 9. The CDR3 is 16 amino acids. The CDR3 nucleotides are TGTGCCAGCAGCTTATCCCGCGGGACAGAAGATGAAAAACTGTTTTTT. Residues: CASSLSRGTEDEKLFF. Supplemented by reference TRBV7-2 and TRBJ1-4, the full variable domain reads GAGVSQSPSNKVTEKGKDVELRCDPISGHTALYWYRQSLGQGLEFLIYFQGNSAPDKSGLPSDRFSAERTGGSVSTLTIQRTQQEDSAVYLCASSLSRGTEDEKLFFGSGTQLSVL.

The chain couples TRBV27 to TRBJ1-1; D is unresolved. Looked up from germline, CDR1 is MNHEY and CDR2 is SMNVEV (reference sequence). V was shortened by 7 bases and J by 1 base, with 13 bases between the two germline ends. There are 14 residues in the CDR3. For the CDR3, the DNA is TGTGCCAGCACACCCACGAACAGGAACACTGAAGCTTTCTTT. Encoded protein: CASTPTNRNTEAFF.

CDR3 residues: CASSPWAGTYEQYF. DNA of the CDR3: TGTGCCAGCAGCCCCTGGGCCGGAACCTACGAGCAGTACTTC. The genes are TRBV7-2 and TRBJ2-7, with D uncertain. V lost 5 bases and J lost 2, with 13 bases in between. The CDR3 totals 14 residues. CDR1 is SGHTA and CDR2 is FQGNSA in the germline V gene.

The chain joins TRBV7-8 to TRBJ2-1, with D possibly being TRBD2 (6 bases). The CDR3 contains 14 residues. Trimming stripped 5 bases from V and 6 bases from J, with 14 bases between. Germline V gene sequence: CDR1 SGHVS, CDR2 FQNEAQ. Here the CDR3 DNA reads TGTGCCAGCAGCCGACTAGTATGGGGCAATGAGCAGTTCTTC. Translated: CASSRLVWGNEQFF.